This T cell receptor beta chain was captured by sequencing in a study of B cell selection in AIRE deficiency. Overall study results and limits: Of roughly 4,000 shared Treg TCRbeta sequences, over 25% were healthy-only, 7.5% to 10% patient-only. Shorter CDR3s marked shared Treg sequences, biased toward few non-templated insertions. Approximately 30% of healthy-donor shared Treg TCRbeta sequences appeared in patient Tconv cells.

Sorting defined conventional CD4 T cells as CD4+CD127+. A remark on this clone: Its antigen is unknown.

In the original workflow: Conventional T cell pools: 100,000 to 120,000 distinct patient, fewer than 1.5x10^5 donor TCRbeta sequences. Method: immunoSEQ multiplex PCR; TCRdb's copy keeps in-frame clones and lacks some. V, J and clone size derive from that table, while D and trimming were established from the DNA sequence. The table lists about 23,000 clones, 97% of them singletons, with roughly 0.18% in the top ten. The TCR comes from a human donor with AIRE deficiency. Sequencing was done on a sample of conventional CD4+ T cells sorted from PBMCs.

The CDR3 nucleotides read TGTGCCAGCAGCCAAGACGAGGGGACACTCGACTCTGGAAACACCATATATTTT. Translation gives CASSQDEGTLDSGNTIYF. The chain uses TRBV14 and TRBJ1-3, with D tentatively TRBD1 (6 bases). Trimming left V 0 bases short and J 0 bases short, with 15 bases between. This CDR3 region has 18 residues. The germline CDR1 and CDR2 sequences are SGHDN and FVKESK. The full variable domain, in which reference TRBV14 and TRBJ1-3 provide the parts outside the CDR3, is EAGVTQFPSHSVIEKGQTVTLRCDPISGHDNLYWYRRVMGKEIKFLLHFVKESKQDESGMPNNRFLAERTGGTYSTLKVQPAELEDSGVYFCASSQDEGTLDSGNTIYFGEGSWLTVV.